This T cell receptor beta chain derives from a study of CD4 T cells in relation to SARS-CoV-2 and coronaviruses. Turning to the study itself: After approximately 10 days of antigen culture, PBMC TCR beta CDR3s were sequenced.

Points from the study as a whole: Pre-pandemic and post-infection samples never came from the same donor.

Before the COVID-19 pandemic, during about 2011-2019, CD4+ T cells were taken from unexposed donors. CD4+ T cells were isolated from the cells after roughly 11 days of culture. As cell numbers allowed, unexposed-donor CD4+ T cells faced SARS-CoV-2 S/N and four cold-coronavirus spikes. Germline lookup yields CDR1 MNHEY and CDR2 SVGAGI. Trimming shortened V by 6 bases and J by 5 bases, and 17 bases separated the two germline ends. The CDR3 sequence is 15 residues long. TCRdb's table, derived via immunoSEQ multiplex PCR, lists solely in-frame clones and lacks some. In the table there are about 23,000 clones, about 73% of which are singletons. Remarks on this clone: Its antigen is as yet unknown.

Sequenced material: CD4+ T cells from PBMCs, cultured in vitro. The chain carries TRBV6-5 and TRBJ1-3; D possibly corresponds to TRBD1 (6 bases). The receptor's source is a human donor in good health. CDR3 sequence reads: CASRVDSLRRNTIYF. The CDR3 DNA reads TGTGCCAGCAGAGTGGACAGCCTGAGAAGAAACACCATATATTTT.